Below are 24 T cell receptor beta chains sequenced from a single sample in a study of cytomegalovirus exposure and HLA in healthy donors. 60 Vbeta and 13 Jbeta primers were used in PCR. Method: immunoSEQ multiplex PCR; TCRdb's copy keeps in-frame clones and lacks some. Of some 150,000 clones in the sample, about four fifths were seen once. The sequencing input was PBMCs. The source of these receptors is a human donor in good health.

The rearrangement uses TRBV20-1 and TRBJ1-2, with D unresolved. V was cut by 3 bases and J by 7 bases, with 9 bases left in between. CDR3 size: 11 residues. In germline, CDR1 is DFQATT, CDR2 SNEGSKA (reference sequence). The DNA of the CDR3 is TGCAGTGCTAGCAGTGGTCTTGGCTACACCTTC. This codes for CSASSGLGYTF.

This clone came up once. The chain employs TRBV5-1 and TRBJ2-5; a possible D gene is TRBD2 (7 bases). From germline, CDR1 is SGHRS and CDR2 YFSETQ. CDR3 size: 14 residues. V lost 0 bases, J lost 4 bases, and 10 bases lay in between. This CDR3 reads CASSLVRGGETQYF. CDR3 in DNA: TGCGCCAGCAGCTTGGTAAGGGGGGGAGAGACCCAGTACTTC.

This clone was detected only once. The chain couples TRBV19 to TRBJ2-6; D ambiguous. V gave up 5 bases and J gave up 0 bases, with 8 bases separating them. The CDR3 is 15 amino acids. Germline V CDR1 and CDR2: LNHDA, SQIVND (reference sequence). The chain's CDR3 is CASSGASSGANVLTF. The CDR3 bases are TGTGCCAGTAGTGGTGCCAGCTCTGGGGCCAACGTCCTGACTTTC.

V usage is TRBV15 and J usage is TRBJ2-7; 7 bases are a match to TRBD2. The germline V gene encodes CDR1 LNHNV and CDR2 YYDKDF (reference sequence). V trimming: 8 bases; J trimming: 2 bases; junction bases outside the gene matches: 6. CDR3 length equals 13 residues. For the CDR3, the DNA is TGTGCCACCGGGAGCGGGACCCCCTACGAGCAGTACTTC. It is translated as CATGSGTPYEQYF.

DNA for the CDR3: TGTGCCAGCAGTGAGGATGGGGGGGCCGGCGGAAACACCATATATTTT. Translation: CASSEDGGAGGNTIYF. This sequence joins TRBV6-1 and TRBJ1-3; a possible D gene is TRBD1 (6 bases). Trimming took 3 bases from V and 4 from J, leaving 16 bases between them. The germline V gene has CDR1 MNHNS and CDR2 SASEGT. The length of the CDR3 is 16 residues.

This clone was found a few times. The V gene is TRBV19, the J gene TRBJ2-2; 9 bases agree with TRBD2. CDR1 LNHDA and CDR2 SQIVND come from the germline V gene (reference sequence). The CDR3 is 16 amino acids. Trimming took 0 bases from V and 6 from J; bases not matched to a gene: 5. The CDR3 DNA reads as TGTGCCAGTAGTATAGATGGCGGGAGGGGGGCCGGGGAGCTGTTTTTT. This translates into CASSIDGGRGAGELFF.

This clone was observed a handful of times. The chain is built from TRBV7-2 and TRBJ1-2, with D unresolved. The germline V gene encodes CDR1 SGHTA and CDR2 FQGNSA. V lost 2 bases and J 0 bases, leaving 7 bases between the germline ends. The CDR3 has 14 amino acids. CDR3 sequence: CASSLTVTNYGYTF. As DNA, the CDR3 is TGTGCCAGCAGCTTAACAGTCACTAACTATGGCTACACCTTC.

This sequence joins TRBV18 and TRBJ1-1; a possible D gene is TRBD1 (5 bases). The CDR3 length is 14 residues. CDR1 is KGHSH, CDR2 LQKENI, per germline. V was trimmed by 5 bases and J by 0 bases, leaving 10 bases between them. The CDR3 coding sequence is TGTGCCAGCTCAGGCGACAGAATGAACACTGAAGCTTTCTTT. Translated, it gives CASSGDRMNTEAFF.

The CDR3 DNA is TGTGCCAGCAGCGCAACCCTTGGGACAGGGGCCCACGAGCAGTACTTC. This sequence encodes CASSATLGTGAHEQYF. The V and J genes are TRBV2 and TRBJ2-7, with 10 bases matching TRBD1. The junction had 13 bases not matched to a gene; V was cut back by 6 bases and J by 5 bases. Germline values: CDR1 SNHLY, CDR2 FYNNEI. CDR3 length: 16 amino acids.

The V and J genes are TRBV11-1 and TRBJ2-1; TRBD2 aligns across 9 bases. Germline trimming cut 1 base from V and 4 bases from J; bases unmatched to any gene: 8. The CDR3 runs to 17 residues. Germline V gives CDR1 SGHAT, CDR2 FQDESV (reference sequence). The CDR3 loop reads CASSLVGGRALYNEQFF. The CDR3 DNA reads TGTGCCAGCAGCTTAGTGGGCGGGAGGGCCTTGTACAATGAGCAGTTCTTC.

The chain couples TRBV19 to TRBJ1-1; D possibly corresponds to TRBD1 (5 bases). Trimming left V 4 bases short and J 5 bases short, with 17 bases between. This CDR3 contains 15 residues. Germline lookup yields CDR1 LNHDA and CDR2 SQIVND (reference sequence). The chain's CDR3 is CASSRTTVELTEAFF. The CDR3 DNA reads as TGTGCCAGTAGTAGAACGACAGTGGAGTTGACTGAAGCTTTCTTT.

The chain combines TRBV5-3 with TRBJ2-1, with D maybe TRBD1 (6 bases). TRBV5-3 is placed among ORFs of uncertain function. Between the trimmed V and J ends, which lost 4 bases and 14 bases, there was a span of 13 bases. This CDR3 is built from 11 residues. For the CDR3, the DNA is TGTGCCAGAAGCCGACAGGAAAGAGAGTTCTTC. Protein sequence: CARSRQEREFF.

J is TRBJ2-7 and V is TRBV5-1; maybe TRBD2 (7 bases). The germline V and J ends were trimmed by 4 bases and 3 bases, with 20 bases remaining between them. The germline V gene has CDR1 SGHRS and CDR2 YFSETQ. The CDR3 length is 16 residues. Here the CDR3 reads CASSSGTLEFYYEQYF. The CDR3 DNA reads as TGCGCCAGCAGCAGCGGGACACTTGAATTCTACTACGAGCAGTACTTC.

This clone has just a few counts. J is TRBJ2-7 and V is TRBV2, with 9 bases identical to TRBD1. V lost 8 bases, J lost 5 bases, and 10 bases stayed unmatched. The CDR3 is 14 residues long. Looked up from germline, CDR1 is SNHLY and CDR2 is FYNNEI. CDR3 loop: CASGGGTGRDEQYF. CDR3 DNA sequence: TGTGCCAGCGGGGGGGGGACAGGGCGGGACGAGCAGTACTTC.

J is TRBJ2-7 and V is TRBV18; 12 positions agree with TRBD1. CDR3 size: 16 residues. Losses at the gene ends were 2 bases for V and 3 bases for J; bases not matched to a gene: 5. Germline CDR1 KGHSH, CDR2 LQKENI. As DNA, the CDR3 is TGTGCCAGCTCACCATATGGGACAGGGGGCAACTACGAGCAGTACTTC. It codes for CASSPYGTGGNYEQYF.

This clone turned up a few times. The chain recombines TRBV11-3 with TRBJ2-2; D gene unclear. V lost 0 bases to trimming and J lost 8 bases, with 4 bases between them. Per the germline V gene, CDR1 is SGHNT and CDR2 is YENEEA. The CDR3 loop spans 12 amino acids. CDR3 in amino acids: CASSLDSGELFF. CDR3 DNA sequence: TGTGCCAGCAGCTTAGATTCAGGGGAGCTGTTTTTT.

The rearrangement uses TRBV2 and TRBJ1-1, with D hard to call. Germline V lookup: CDR1 SNHLY, CDR2 FYNNEI. The CDR3 contains 14 residues. V was shortened by 6 bases and J by 0 bases, with 11 bases between the two germline ends. CDR3 nucleotides: TGTGCCAGCAGGGGCAGCACAATGAACACTGAAGCTTTCTTT. Residues: CASRGSTMNTEAFF.

The chain is built from TRBV5-6 and TRBJ2-5, with a tentative D call TRBD1 (6 bases). The CDR3 covers 17 residues. The V gene lost 4 bases and the J gene lost 2 bases, with 21 bases spanning the gap. The V gene's germline CDR1 is SGHDT and CDR2 YYEEEE. This chain's CDR3 is CASSKTSTGRDQETQYF. In DNA, the CDR3 is TGTGCCAGCAGCAAGACGTCGACAGGAAGAGATCAAGAGACCCAGTACTTC.

The chain is built from TRBV29-1 and TRBJ2-3; D might be TRBD2 (5 bases). CDR1 and CDR2 from the germline V gene are SQVTM and ANQGSEA. The CDR3 covers 14 residues. V lost 6 bases and J lost 0, with 13 bases in between. The CDR3 region has the DNA TGCAGCGTATTCGGGATACTTAGCACAGATACGCAGTATTTT. This codes for CSVFGILSTDTQYF.

The chain links TRBV6-5 to TRBJ1-5; 7 positions agree with TRBD1. The CDR3 loop spans 12 amino acids. The trim removed 4 bases at V and 14 bases at J, leaving 8 bases unmatched. Germline V lookup: CDR1 MNHEY, CDR2 SVGAGI. The CDR3 loop reads CASSSTDRVEHF. The CDR3 DNA follows: TGTGCCAGCAGTTCAACCGACAGGGTGGAGCATTTT.

This clone appeared a few times. The chain couples TRBV27 to TRBJ2-3, with 7 bases that match TRBD1. Germline lookup yields CDR1 MNHEY and CDR2 SMNVEV (reference sequence). CDR3 length: 13 residues. V trimming: 6 bases; J trimming: 6 bases; junction bases outside the gene matches: 6. CDR3: CASRPQGSDTQYF. The CDR3 DNA reads as TGTGCCAGCAGACCACAGGGGTCGGATACGCAGTATTTT.

The genes are TRBV5-1 and TRBJ2-4; 7 nucleotides match TRBD2. The CDR3 extends over 15 amino acids. Per the germline V gene, CDR1 is SGHRS and CDR2 is YFSETQ. V was pared by 5 bases and J by 5 bases, with 10 bases of the junction left unmatched. CDR3 DNA sequence: TGCGCCAGCAGGGGATCAGCGGGAAACCAAAACATTCAGTACTTC. Protein: CASRGSAGNQNIQYF.

The rearrangement uses TRBV10-3 and TRBJ2-3, with a weak D call TRBD1 (5 bases). The CDR3 spans 15 residues. The germline V gene encodes CDR1 ENHRY and CDR2 SYGVKD. V was clipped by 6 bases and J by 4 bases, with 17 bases between them. CDR3 in amino acids: CAIRQQAIPPDTQYF. The CDR3 DNA sequence: TGTGCCATCAGACAACAGGCGATCCCTCCAGATACGCAGTATTTT.

The sample holds a few counts of this clone. The J gene is TRBJ1-1, the V gene TRBV29-1; 8 nucleotides agree with TRBD1. The V and J ends lost 7 bases and 7 bases, in that order; junction bases with no gene match: 8. Germline CDR1 reads SQVTM; CDR2 reads ANQGSEA. CDR3 length: 12 amino acids. CDR3 in DNA: TGCAGCGCCTGGACAGGGAGCGGTGAAGCTTTCTTT. Translation gives CSAWTGSGEAFF.